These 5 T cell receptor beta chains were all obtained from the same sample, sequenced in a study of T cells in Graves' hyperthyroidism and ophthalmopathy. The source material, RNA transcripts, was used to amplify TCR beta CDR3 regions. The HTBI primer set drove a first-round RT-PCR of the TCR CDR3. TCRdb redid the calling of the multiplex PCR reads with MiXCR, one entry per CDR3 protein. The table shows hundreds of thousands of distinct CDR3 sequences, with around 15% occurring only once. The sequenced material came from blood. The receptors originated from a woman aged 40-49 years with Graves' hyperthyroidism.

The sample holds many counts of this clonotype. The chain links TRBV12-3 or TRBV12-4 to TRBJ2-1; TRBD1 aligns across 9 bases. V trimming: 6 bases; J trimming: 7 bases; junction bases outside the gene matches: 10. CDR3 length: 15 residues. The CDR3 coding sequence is TGTGCCAGCAGCTCCACCGGGACAGGGAGGAATGAGCAGTTCTTC. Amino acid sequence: CASSSTGTGRNEQFF.

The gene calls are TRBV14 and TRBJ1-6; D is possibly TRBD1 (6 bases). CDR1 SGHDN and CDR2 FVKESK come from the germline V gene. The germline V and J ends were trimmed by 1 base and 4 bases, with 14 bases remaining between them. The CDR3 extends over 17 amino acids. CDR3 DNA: TGTGCCAGCAGCCAAGCTCGTGGTCAGGGGTATAATTCACCCCTCCACTTT. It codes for CASSQARGQGYNSPLHF. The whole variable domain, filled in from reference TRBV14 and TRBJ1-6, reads EAGVTQFPSHSVIEKGQTVTLRCDPISGHDNLYWYRRVMGKEIKFLLHFVKESKQDESGMPNNRFLAERTGGTYSTLKVQPAELEDSGVYFCASSQARGQGYNSPLHFGNGTRLTVT.

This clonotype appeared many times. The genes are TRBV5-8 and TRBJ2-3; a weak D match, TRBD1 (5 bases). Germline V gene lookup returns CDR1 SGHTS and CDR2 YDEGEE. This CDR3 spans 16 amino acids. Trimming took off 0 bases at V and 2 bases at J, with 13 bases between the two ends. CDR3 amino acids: CASSLVLDKSTDTQYF. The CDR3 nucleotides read TGTGCCAGCAGCTTGGTGCTGGACAAATCCACAGATACGCAGTATTTT.

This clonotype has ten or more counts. The CDR3 sequence is CASSLGGSNEKLFF. CDR3 in DNA: TGTGCCAGCAGTTTGGGAGGGAGCAATGAAAAACTGTTTTTT. The rearrangement joins TRBV28 to TRBJ1-4; D call uncertain. Germline V gives CDR1 MDHEN, CDR2 SYDVKM. The CDR3 has 14 amino acids. The ends were cut back, 3 bases at V and 5 bases at J, with 10 bases in the middle.

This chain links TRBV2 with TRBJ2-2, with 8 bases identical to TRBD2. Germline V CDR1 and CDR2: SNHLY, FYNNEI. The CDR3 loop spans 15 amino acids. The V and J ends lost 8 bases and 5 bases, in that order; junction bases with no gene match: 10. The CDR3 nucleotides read TGTGCCAGCGGCAGCGGGAGTTCGAGGACCGGGGAGCTGTTTTTT. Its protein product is CASGSGSSRTGELFF.